Below, 4 T cell receptor beta chains from the same sample are listed, as sequenced in a study of post-analysis software for immune sequencing data. The study's findings and limits: Included in a set of five TRBV segments more frequent in patients than controls were TRBV5-6, TRBV5-1 and TRBV20-1.

For these receptors, no antigen is known. Unique molecular identifiers tagged the TCR beta cDNA libraries. Via MiXCR, TCRdb re-called the PCR reads, giving one row per CDR3 protein. The data contain fewer than 900,000 distinct CDR3 sequences, around 45% of them singletons. The material sequenced was blood. Every receptor here comes from a girl aged 10-17 years with multiple sclerosis.

V gene TRBV5-6 combines with J gene TRBJ1-1, with 10 bases matching TRBD1. V trimming: 4 bases; J trimming: 4 bases; junction bases outside the gene matches: 7. The CDR3 sequence is 15 residues long. Germline V gene data show CDR1 as SGHDT and CDR2 as YYEEEE. The CDR3 region is CASSGDRGFFTEAFF. The CDR3 DNA reads TGTGCCAGCAGCGGGGACAGGGGATTTTTCACTGAAGCTTTCTTT.

V is TRBV5-1 and J is TRBJ2-1; 12 bases match TRBD2. V gave up 7 bases and J gave up 1 base; unmatched junction bases: 3. The germline V gene encodes CDR1 SGHRS and CDR2 YFSETQ. The length of the CDR3 is 15 residues. The CDR3 protein is CASQLAGGSYNEQFF. CDR3 coding DNA: TGCGCCAGCCAACTAGCGGGAGGATCCTACAATGAGCAGTTCTTC.

J is TRBJ1-1 and V is TRBV30, with a weak D call TRBD1 (6 bases). This CDR3 has 10 residues. CDR1 and CDR2 from the germline V gene are GTSNPN and SVGIG (reference sequence). Trimming stripped 5 bases from V and 10 bases from J, with 11 bases between. The CDR3 bases are TGTGCCTGGGAAACAGGGACAGCTTTCTTT. It encodes CAWETGTAFF.

The genes are TRBV6-2 or TRBV6-3 and TRBJ2-5; D is unresolved. V lost 8 bases and J 5 bases, leaving 12 bases between the germline ends. The germline gives CDR1 MNHEY, CDR2 SVGEGT. This CDR3 is 12 amino acids long. CDR3 nucleotides: TGTGCCAGCGCTGGGCCTTCCGAGACCCAGTACTTC. It codes for CASAGPSETQYF.